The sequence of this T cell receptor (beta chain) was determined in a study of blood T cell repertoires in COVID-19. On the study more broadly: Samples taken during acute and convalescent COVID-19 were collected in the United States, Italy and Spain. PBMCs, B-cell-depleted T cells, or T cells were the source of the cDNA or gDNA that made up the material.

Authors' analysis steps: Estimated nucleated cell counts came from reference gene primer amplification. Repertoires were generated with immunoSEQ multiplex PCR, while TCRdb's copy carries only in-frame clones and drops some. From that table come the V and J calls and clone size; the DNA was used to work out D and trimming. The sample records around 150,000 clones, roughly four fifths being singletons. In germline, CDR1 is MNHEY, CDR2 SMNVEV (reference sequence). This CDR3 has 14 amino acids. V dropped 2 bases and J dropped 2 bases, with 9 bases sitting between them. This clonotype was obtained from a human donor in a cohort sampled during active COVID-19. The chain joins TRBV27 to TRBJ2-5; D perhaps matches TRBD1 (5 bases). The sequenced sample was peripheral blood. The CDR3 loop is CASSLQGPQETQYF. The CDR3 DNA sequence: TGTGCCAGCAGTTTACAGGGTCCTCAAGAGACCCAGTACTTC.